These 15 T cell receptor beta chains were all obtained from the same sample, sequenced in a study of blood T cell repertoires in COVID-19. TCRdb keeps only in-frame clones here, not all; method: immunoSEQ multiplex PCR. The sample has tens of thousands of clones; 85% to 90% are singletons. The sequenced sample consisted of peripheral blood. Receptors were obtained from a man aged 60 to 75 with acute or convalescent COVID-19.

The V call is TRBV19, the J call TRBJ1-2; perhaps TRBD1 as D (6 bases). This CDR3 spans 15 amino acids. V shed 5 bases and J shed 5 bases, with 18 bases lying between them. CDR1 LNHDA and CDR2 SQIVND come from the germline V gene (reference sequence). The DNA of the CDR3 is TGTGCCAGTAGTGCCCAACAGGGCCCTATATATGGCTACACCTTC. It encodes CASSAQQGPIYGYTF.

The CDR3: CASSPRIGVETQYF. The DNA of the CDR3 is TGTGCCAGCTCACCACGCATAGGGGTTGAGACCCAGTACTTC. This chain uses TRBV18 with TRBJ2-5; possible D gene TRBD1, 5 bases. Germline CDR1 KGHSH, CDR2 LQKENI. The CDR3 totals 14 residues. Deletions cut 1 base from V and 5 bases from J, with 11 bases between.

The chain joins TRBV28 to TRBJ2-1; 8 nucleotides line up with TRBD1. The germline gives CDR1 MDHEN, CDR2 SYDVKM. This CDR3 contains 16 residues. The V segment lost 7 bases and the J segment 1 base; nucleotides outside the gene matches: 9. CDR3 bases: TGTGCCAGCAACGACAGGGGTCCCAAGTCCTACAATGAGCAGTTCTTC. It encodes CASNDRGPKSYNEQFF. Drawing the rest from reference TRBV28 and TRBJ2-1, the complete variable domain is DVKVTQSSRYLVKRTGEKVFLECVQDMDHENMFWYRQDPGLGLRLIYFSYDVKMKEKGDIPEGYSVSREKKERFSLILESASTNQTSMYLCASNDRGPKSYNEQFFGPGTRLTVL.

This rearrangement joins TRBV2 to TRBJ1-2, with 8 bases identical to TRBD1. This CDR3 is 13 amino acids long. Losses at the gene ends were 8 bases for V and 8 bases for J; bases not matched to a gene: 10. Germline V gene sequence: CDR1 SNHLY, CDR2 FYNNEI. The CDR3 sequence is CASGIGQGRGYTF. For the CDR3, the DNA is TGTGCCAGCGGAATCGGACAGGGTAGGGGCTACACCTTC.

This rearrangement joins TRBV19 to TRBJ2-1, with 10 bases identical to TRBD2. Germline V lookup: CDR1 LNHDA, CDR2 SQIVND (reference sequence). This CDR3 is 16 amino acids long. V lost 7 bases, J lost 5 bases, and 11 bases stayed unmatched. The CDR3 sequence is CASKRGTSVKDNEQFF. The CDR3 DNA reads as TGTGCCAGTAAAAGAGGGACTAGCGTAAAGGACAATGAGCAGTTCTTC.

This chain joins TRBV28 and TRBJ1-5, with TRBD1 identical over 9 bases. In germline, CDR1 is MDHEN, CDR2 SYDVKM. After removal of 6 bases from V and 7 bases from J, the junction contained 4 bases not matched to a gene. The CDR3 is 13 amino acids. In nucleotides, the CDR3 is TGTGCCAGCAGACAGGGGGCAAGACAGCCCCAGCATTTT. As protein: CASRQGARQPQHF.

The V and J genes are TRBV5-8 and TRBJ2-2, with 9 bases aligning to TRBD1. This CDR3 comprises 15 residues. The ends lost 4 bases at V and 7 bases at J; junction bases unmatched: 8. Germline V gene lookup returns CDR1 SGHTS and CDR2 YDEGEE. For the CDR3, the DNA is TGTGCCAGCAGCCCCCGGACAGGGGTTATCGGGGAGCTGTTTTTT. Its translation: CASSPRTGVIGELFF.

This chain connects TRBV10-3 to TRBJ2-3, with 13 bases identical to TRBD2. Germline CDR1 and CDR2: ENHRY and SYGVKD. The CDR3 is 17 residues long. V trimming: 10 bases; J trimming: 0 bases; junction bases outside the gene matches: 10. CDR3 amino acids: CASRGLAGTPSTDTQYF. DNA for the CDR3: TGTGCCAGCCGGGGACTAGCGGGGACCCCTAGCACAGATACGCAGTATTTT.

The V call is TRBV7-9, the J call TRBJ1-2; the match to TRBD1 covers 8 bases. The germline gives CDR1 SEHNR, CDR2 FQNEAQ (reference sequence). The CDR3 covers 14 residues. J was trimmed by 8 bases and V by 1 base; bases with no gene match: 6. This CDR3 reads CASSLVGQGWGYTF. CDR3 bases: TGTGCCAGCAGCTTAGTTGGACAGGGTTGGGGCTACACCTTC.

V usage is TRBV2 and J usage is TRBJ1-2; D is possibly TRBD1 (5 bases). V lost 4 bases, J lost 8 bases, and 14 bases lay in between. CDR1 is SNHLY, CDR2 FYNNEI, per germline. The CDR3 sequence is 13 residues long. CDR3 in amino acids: CASSVSERGGYTF. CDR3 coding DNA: TGTGCCAGCAGTGTCAGTGAGCGGGGCGGCTACACCTTC.

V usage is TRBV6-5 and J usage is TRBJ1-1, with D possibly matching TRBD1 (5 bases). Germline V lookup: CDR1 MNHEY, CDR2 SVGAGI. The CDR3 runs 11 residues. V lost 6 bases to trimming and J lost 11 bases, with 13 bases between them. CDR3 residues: CASRDTPKAFF. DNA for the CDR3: TGTGCCAGCAGGGACACTCCGAAGGCTTTCTTT.

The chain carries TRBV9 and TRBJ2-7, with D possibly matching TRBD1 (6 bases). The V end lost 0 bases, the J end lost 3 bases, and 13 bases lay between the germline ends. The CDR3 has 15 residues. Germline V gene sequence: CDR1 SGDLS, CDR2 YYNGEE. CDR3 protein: CASSVAAGVGYEQYF. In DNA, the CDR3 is TGTGCCAGCAGCGTAGCCGCAGGGGTTGGCTACGAGCAGTACTTC.

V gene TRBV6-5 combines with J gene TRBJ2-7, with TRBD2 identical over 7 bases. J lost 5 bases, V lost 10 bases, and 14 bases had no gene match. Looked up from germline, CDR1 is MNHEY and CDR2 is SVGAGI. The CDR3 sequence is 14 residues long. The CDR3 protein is CATSPGREVNEQYF. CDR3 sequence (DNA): TGTGCCACGAGCCCGGGTCGGGAGGTGAACGAGCAGTACTTC.

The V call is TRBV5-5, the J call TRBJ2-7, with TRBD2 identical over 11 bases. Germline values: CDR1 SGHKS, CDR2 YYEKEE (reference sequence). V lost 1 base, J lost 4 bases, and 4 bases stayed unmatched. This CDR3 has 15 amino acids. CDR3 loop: CASSLTSGGTYEQYF. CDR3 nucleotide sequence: TGTGCCAGCAGCTTGACTAGCGGGGGAACATACGAGCAGTACTTC. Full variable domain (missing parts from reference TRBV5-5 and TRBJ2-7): DAGVTQSPTHLIKTRGQQVTLRCSPISGHKSVSWYQQVLGQGPQFIFQYYEKEERGRGNFPDRFSARQFPNYSSELNVNALLLGDSALYLCASSLTSGGTYEQYFGPGTRLTVT.

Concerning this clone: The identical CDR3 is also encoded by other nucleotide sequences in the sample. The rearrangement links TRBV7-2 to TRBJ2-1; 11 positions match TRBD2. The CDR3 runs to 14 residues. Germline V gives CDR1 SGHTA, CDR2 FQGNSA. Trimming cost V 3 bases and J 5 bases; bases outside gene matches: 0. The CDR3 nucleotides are TGTGCCAGCAGCTTGGGACTAGCGGACAATGAGCAGTTCTTC. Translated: CASSLGLADNEQFF.